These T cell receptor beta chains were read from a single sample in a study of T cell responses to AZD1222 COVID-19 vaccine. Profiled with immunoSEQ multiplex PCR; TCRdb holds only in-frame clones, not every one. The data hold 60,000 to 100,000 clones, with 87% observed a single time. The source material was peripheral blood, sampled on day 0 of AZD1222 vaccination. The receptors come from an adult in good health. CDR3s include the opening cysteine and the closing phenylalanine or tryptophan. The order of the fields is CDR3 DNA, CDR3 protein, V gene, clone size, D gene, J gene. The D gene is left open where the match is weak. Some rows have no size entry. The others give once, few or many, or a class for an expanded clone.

CDR3 DNA: TGTGCCAGCAGTTTAGGGCCAAAAGGGCAAGCTTTCTTT
CDR3 protein: CASSLGPKGQAFF
V gene: TRBV28
clone size: -
D gene: -
J gene: TRBJ1-1

CDR3 DNA: TGTGCCAGTAGTATTGCGGGAGTGGTTGAGCAGTTCTTC
CDR3 protein: CASSIAGVVEQFF
V gene: TRBV19
clone size: -
D gene: TRBD2
J gene: TRBJ2-1

CDR3 DNA: TGTGCCAGCAGTGTGACAGTGAACACTGAAGCTTTCTTT
CDR3 protein: CASSVTVNTEAFF
V gene: TRBV2
clone size: -
D gene: -
J gene: TRBJ1-1

CDR3 DNA: TGTGCCAGCAGCGGGGAGACGGCCTATAATTCACCCCTCCACTTT
CDR3 protein: CASSGETAYNSPLHF
V gene: TRBV3-1/TRBV3-2
clone size: -
D gene: -
J gene: TRBJ1-6

CDR3 DNA: TGCGCCAGCGAACGTGGGGGCCGCAAGGGGGACCCTGGGCCCCAGCATTTT
CDR3 protein: CASERGGRKGDPGPQHF
V gene: TRBV23-1
clone size: -
D gene: -
J gene: TRBJ1-5

CDR3 DNA: TGTGCCAGCAGTTCCCTCGGGACAGGGGGCACTGAAGCTTTCTTT
CDR3 protein: CASSSLGTGGTEAFF
V gene: TRBV28
clone size: -
D gene: TRBD1
J gene: TRBJ1-1

CDR3 DNA: TGCGCCAGCAGCTTGGAAGGGGACAGGGCGCAAGGTACGCAGTATTTT
CDR3 protein: CASSLEGDRAQGTQYF
V gene: TRBV5-1
clone size: -
D gene: TRBD1
J gene: TRBJ2-3

CDR3 DNA: TGCGCCAGCAGCTTGGCCGGGACTAGCGGGAACTCGCAGCAGTTCTTC
CDR3 protein: CASSLAGTSGNSQQFF
V gene: TRBV5-1
clone size: -
D gene: TRBD2
J gene: TRBJ2-1

CDR3 DNA: TGCGCCAGCAGCAACCAGCGGGAGGGCCGACAGACCCAGTACTTC
CDR3 protein: CASSNQREGRQTQYF
V gene: TRBV5-1
clone size: -
D gene: TRBD2
J gene: TRBJ2-5

CDR3 DNA: TGTGCCAGCAGCCCCCGAGCGGGAGGACCAGATACGCAGTATTTT
CDR3 protein: CASSPRAGGPDTQYF
V gene: TRBV7-2
clone size: -
D gene: TRBD2
J gene: TRBJ2-3

CDR3 DNA: TGTGCCATCAGCGCCGGACGGAGCAGGGAGGAAAAACTGTTTTTT
CDR3 protein: CAISAGRSREEKLFF
V gene: TRBV10-3
clone size: -
D gene: -
J gene: TRBJ1-4

CDR3 DNA: TGTGCCAGCAGTCCACACCAGCTCTCCTACGAGCAGTACTTC
CDR3 protein: CASSPHQLSYEQYF
V gene: TRBV28
clone size: -
D gene: -
J gene: TRBJ2-7

CDR3 DNA: TGCGCCAGCAGCTTGGGTACCGAGGGGGAGACCCAGTACTTC
CDR3 protein: CASSLGTEGETQYF
V gene: TRBV5-1
clone size: -
D gene: -
J gene: TRBJ2-5

CDR3 DNA: TGTGCCAGCAGTGTTAAAAACACCATATATTTT
CDR3 protein: CASSVKNTIYF
V gene: TRBV25-1
clone size: -
D gene: -
J gene: TRBJ1-3

CDR3 DNA: TGTGCCAGCAGTCCCTGGGACAATACGGTGGCGCAGTACTTC
CDR3 protein: CASSPWDNTVAQYF
V gene: TRBV27
clone size: -
D gene: -
J gene: TRBJ2-7

CDR3 DNA: TGTGCCATCAGTGAGTCCTTGACAGCCAACACCGGGGAGCTGTTTTTT
CDR3 protein: CAISESLTANTGELFF
V gene: TRBV10-3
clone size: -
D gene: -
J gene: TRBJ2-2

CDR3 DNA: TGCGCCAGCAGTGATACTGGACGGGGCACTGAAGCTTTCTTT
CDR3 protein: CASSDTGRGTEAFF
V gene: TRBV10-1
clone size: once
D gene: -
J gene: TRBJ1-1

CDR3 DNA: TGTGCCAGCAGTTATTATCAGGGTGAGCAGCCCCAGCATTTT
CDR3 protein: CASSYYQGEQPQHF
V gene: TRBV6-5
clone size: -
D gene: -
J gene: TRBJ1-5

CDR3 DNA: TGTGCCAGCAGCAGTCCGGGACAGGGGGCCTACGAGCAGTACTTC
CDR3 protein: CASSSPGQGAYEQYF
V gene: TRBV21-1
clone size: once
D gene: -
J gene: TRBJ2-7

CDR3 DNA: TGTGCCTGGAGTCTACAGGGCTATGGCTACACCTTC
CDR3 protein: CAWSLQGYGYTF
V gene: TRBV30
clone size: -
D gene: -
J gene: TRBJ1-2

CDR3 DNA: TGTGCCAGCAGCTCACAACAGGGGGCTGGCACAGATACGCAGTATTTT
CDR3 protein: CASSSQQGAGTDTQYF
V gene: TRBV11-3
clone size: -
D gene: TRBD1
J gene: TRBJ2-3

CDR3 DNA: TGTGCCAGCAGCTCACGAGCGGGAGGTGAAGCCAAAAACATTCAGTACTTC
CDR3 protein: CASSSRAGGEAKNIQYF
V gene: TRBV11-3
clone size: few
D gene: TRBD2
J gene: TRBJ2-4

CDR3 DNA: TGTGCCAGCAGCTTGAGTCCAGTAAACAATGAGCAGTTCTTC
CDR3 protein: CASSLSPVNNEQFF
V gene: TRBV5-6
clone size: -
D gene: -
J gene: TRBJ2-1

CDR3 DNA: TGTGCCAGCAGCTTAGGAGGGGGTGGGGAGACCCAGTACTTC
CDR3 protein: CASSLGGGGETQYF
V gene: TRBV7-3
clone size: -
D gene: -
J gene: TRBJ2-5

CDR3 DNA: TGTGCCAGCTCACCACCTGTAGGGGTTGCCGAGCAGTACTTC
CDR3 protein: CASSPPVGVAEQYF
V gene: TRBV18
clone size: -
D gene: -
J gene: TRBJ2-7

CDR3 DNA: TGTGCCAGCAGTTCCCATGGGGGGAGCACCGGGGAGCTGTTTTTT
CDR3 protein: CASSSHGGSTGELFF
V gene: TRBV6-5
clone size: -
D gene: -
J gene: TRBJ2-2

CDR3 DNA: TGCGCCAGCAGCTTGGAGAGGGGGAACACTGAAGCTTTCTTT
CDR3 protein: CASSLERGNTEAFF
V gene: TRBV5-1
clone size: -
D gene: -
J gene: TRBJ1-1

CDR3 DNA: TGTGCCAGCAGCTTAGGGGCTAGCGGGAAGGGTGAGACCCAGTACTTC
CDR3 protein: CASSLGASGKGETQYF
V gene: TRBV11-2
clone size: -
D gene: TRBD2
J gene: TRBJ2-5

CDR3 DNA: TGCGCCAGCAGCCTTGGGGACAGGGCCAATGGCTACACCTTC
CDR3 protein: CASSLGDRANGYTF
V gene: TRBV5-1
clone size: -
D gene: TRBD1
J gene: TRBJ1-2

CDR3 DNA: TGTGCCAGCAGTTTGACAGGGGCGGCCTACGAGCAGTACTTC
CDR3 protein: CASSLTGAAYEQYF
V gene: TRBV28
clone size: -
D gene: TRBD1
J gene: TRBJ2-7

CDR3 DNA: TGTGCCAGCAGCTTCGGGGTTTTGGGCTACACCTTC
CDR3 protein: CASSFGVLGYTF
V gene: TRBV11-3
clone size: once
D gene: -
J gene: TRBJ1-2

CDR3 DNA: TGTGCCAGCTCACTCTCGTGGGCGGGACAGGGGGTAAATGAGCAGTTCTTC
CDR3 protein: CASSLSWAGQGVNEQFF
V gene: TRBV18
clone size: -
D gene: TRBD1
J gene: TRBJ2-1

CDR3 DNA: TGTGCCAGTAGTATAGTCGAGGGGCCGGTGGACACCGGGGAGCTGTTTTTT
CDR3 protein: CASSIVEGPVDTGELFF
V gene: TRBV19
clone size: -
D gene: -
J gene: TRBJ2-2

CDR3 DNA: TGTGCCAGTAGGATATCTGGGACTAGCGGGAGATCAACAGATACGCAGTATTTT
CDR3 protein: CASRISGTSGRSTDTQYF
V gene: TRBV19
clone size: -
D gene: TRBD2
J gene: TRBJ2-3

CDR3 DNA: TGTGCCAGCAGCTCGGCCTTGGGGGGGCTCTACGAGCAGTACTTC
CDR3 protein: CASSSALGGLYEQYF
V gene: TRBV7-9
clone size: -
D gene: -
J gene: TRBJ2-7

CDR3 DNA: TGTGCCAGCAGCCCTAACTCCCTCAGCTCTGGAAACACCATATATTTT
CDR3 protein: CASSPNSLSSGNTIYF
V gene: TRBV9
clone size: -
D gene: -
J gene: TRBJ1-3

CDR3 DNA: TGTGCCAGCTCAGCGGCGAAGGGACAGGGTAGTTCACCCCTCCACTTT
CDR3 protein: CASSAAKGQGSSPLHF
V gene: TRBV18
clone size: -
D gene: TRBD1
J gene: TRBJ1-6

CDR3 DNA: TGTGCCAGCAGCCAAGATAGGAGTCAGCCCCAGCATTTT
CDR3 protein: CASSQDRSQPQHF
V gene: TRBV3-1/TRBV3-2
clone size: -
D gene: -
J gene: TRBJ1-5

CDR3 DNA: TGTGCCAGCTCACCACTTCCGGGCAATCAGCCCCAGCATTTT
CDR3 protein: CASSPLPGNQPQHF
V gene: TRBV18
clone size: -
D gene: -
J gene: TRBJ1-5

CDR3 DNA: TGTGCCAGCAGCTTTGGGACAGGGCGGAACACTGAAGCTTTCTTT
CDR3 protein: CASSFGTGRNTEAFF
V gene: TRBV7-9
clone size: -
D gene: TRBD1
J gene: TRBJ1-1

CDR3 DNA: TGTGCCAGCTCACCACTGGGGGAGACCCAGTACTTC
CDR3 protein: CASSPLGETQYF
V gene: TRBV18
clone size: -
D gene: -
J gene: TRBJ2-5

CDR3 DNA: TGCGCCAGCAGCCAAGATTTGAGGAGCGGGAGATACGAGCAGTACTTC
CDR3 protein: CASSQDLRSGRYEQYF
V gene: TRBV4-3
clone size: -
D gene: TRBD2
J gene: TRBJ2-7

CDR3 DNA: TGCGCCAGCAGCTTGGACCAGAACACTGAAGCTTTCTTT
CDR3 protein: CASSLDQNTEAFF
V gene: TRBV5-1
clone size: -
D gene: -
J gene: TRBJ1-1

CDR3 DNA: TGTGCCAGCAGTTTGGACGGTGGCTATGGCTACACCTTC
CDR3 protein: CASSLDGGYGYTF
V gene: TRBV28
clone size: -
D gene: -
J gene: TRBJ1-2

CDR3 DNA: TGTGCCAGTAGTATAGAGGGGCGGAGGGCTGAAGCTTTCTTT
CDR3 protein: CASSIEGRRAEAFF
V gene: TRBV19
clone size: -
D gene: -
J gene: TRBJ1-1

CDR3 DNA: TGTGCCAGCAGCATTAGCGGGAGCTCCTACAATGAGCAGTTCTTC
CDR3 protein: CASSISGSSYNEQFF
V gene: TRBV7-2
clone size: -
D gene: TRBD2
J gene: TRBJ2-1

CDR3 DNA: TGTGCCAGTAGTATAACAGGAGTGGACTTTCATCACACCGGGGAGCTGTTTTTT
CDR3 protein: CASSITGVDFHHTGELFF
V gene: TRBV19
clone size: -
D gene: -
J gene: TRBJ2-2

CDR3 DNA: TGTGCCAGCTCACCATTTAGCGGGAGGGAAGAGACCCAGTACTTC
CDR3 protein: CASSPFSGREETQYF
V gene: TRBV18
clone size: -
D gene: TRBD2
J gene: TRBJ2-5

CDR3 DNA: TGTGCCAGCAGCCCCTCGCCCGGGAGGGCCAACACCGGGGAGCTGTTTTTT
CDR3 protein: CASSPSPGRANTGELFF
V gene: TRBV7-3
clone size: once
D gene: TRBD2
J gene: TRBJ2-2

CDR3 DNA: TGTGCCAGTAGGGACTCTAACACTGAAGCTTTCTTT
CDR3 protein: CASRDSNTEAFF
V gene: TRBV19
clone size: -
D gene: -
J gene: TRBJ1-1

CDR3 DNA: TGTGCCAGCAGCCTCGGGACAGCTAATTCACCCCTCCACTTT
CDR3 protein: CASSLGTANSPLHF
V gene: TRBV5-8
clone size: -
D gene: TRBD1
J gene: TRBJ1-6

CDR3 DNA: TGTGCCAGTAGTACGAGGGACAGATACCAAGAGACCCAGTACTTC
CDR3 protein: CASSTRDRYQETQYF
V gene: TRBV19
clone size: -
D gene: TRBD1
J gene: TRBJ2-5

CDR3 DNA: TGTGCCACCAGCAGAGGAGACAGGGACTATCAGCCCCAGCATTTT
CDR3 protein: CATSRGDRDYQPQHF
V gene: TRBV15
clone size: -
D gene: TRBD1
J gene: TRBJ1-5

CDR3 DNA: TGTGCCAGCAGCTTGGCAGGACGGTACACTGAAGCTTTCTTT
CDR3 protein: CASSLAGRYTEAFF
V gene: TRBV5-6
clone size: few
D gene: -
J gene: TRBJ1-1

CDR3 DNA: TGTGCCAGCAGAGAGCAGGGCGACTCAGAAGAGCAGTACTTC
CDR3 protein: CASREQGDSEEQYF
V gene: TRBV5-6
clone size: -
D gene: -
J gene: TRBJ2-7